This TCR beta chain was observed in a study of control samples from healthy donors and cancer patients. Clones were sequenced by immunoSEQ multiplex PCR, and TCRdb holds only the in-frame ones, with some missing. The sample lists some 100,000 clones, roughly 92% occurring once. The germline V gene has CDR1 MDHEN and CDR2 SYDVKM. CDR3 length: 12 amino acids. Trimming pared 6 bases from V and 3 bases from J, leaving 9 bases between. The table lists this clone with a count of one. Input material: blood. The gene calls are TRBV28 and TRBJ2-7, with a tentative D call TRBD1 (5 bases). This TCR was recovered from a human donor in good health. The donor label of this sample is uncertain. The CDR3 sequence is CASRLQGYEQYF. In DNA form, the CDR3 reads TGTGCCAGCAGGCTCCAGGGCTACGAGCAGTACTTC.